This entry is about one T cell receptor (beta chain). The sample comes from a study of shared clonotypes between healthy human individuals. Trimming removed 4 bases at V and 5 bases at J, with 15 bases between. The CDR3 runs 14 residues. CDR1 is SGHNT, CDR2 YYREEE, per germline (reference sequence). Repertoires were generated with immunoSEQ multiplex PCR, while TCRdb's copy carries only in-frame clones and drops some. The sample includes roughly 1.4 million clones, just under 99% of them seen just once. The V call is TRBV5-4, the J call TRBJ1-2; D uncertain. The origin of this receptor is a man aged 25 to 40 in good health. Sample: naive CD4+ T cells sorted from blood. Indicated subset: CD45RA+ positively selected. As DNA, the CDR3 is TGTGCCAGCAGCAGAAAGGCCCTAGGTTATGGCTACACCTTC. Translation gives CASSRKALGYGYTF.